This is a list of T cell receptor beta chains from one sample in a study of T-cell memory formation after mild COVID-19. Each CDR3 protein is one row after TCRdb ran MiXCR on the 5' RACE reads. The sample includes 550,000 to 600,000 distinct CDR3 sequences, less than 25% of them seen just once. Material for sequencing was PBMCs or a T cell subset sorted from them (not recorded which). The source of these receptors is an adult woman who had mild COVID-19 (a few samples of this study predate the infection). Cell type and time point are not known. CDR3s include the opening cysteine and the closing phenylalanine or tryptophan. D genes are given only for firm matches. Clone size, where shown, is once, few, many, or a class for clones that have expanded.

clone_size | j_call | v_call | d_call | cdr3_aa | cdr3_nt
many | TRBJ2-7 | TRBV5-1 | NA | CASSAARQGGEQYF | TGCGCCAGCAGCGCGGCGCGACAAGGGGGCGAGCAGTACTTC
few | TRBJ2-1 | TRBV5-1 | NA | CASSSVPSYNEQFF | TGCGCCAGCAGTTCCGTTCCCTCCTACAATGAGCAGTTCTTC
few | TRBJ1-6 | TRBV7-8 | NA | CASSLDRDSSPLHF | TGTGCCAGCAGCTTAGACAGGGATAGTTCACCCCTCCACTTT
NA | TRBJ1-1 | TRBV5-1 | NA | CASSLLVFGMNTEAFF | TGCGCCAGCAGCTTGTTAGTATTTGGAATGAACACTGAAGCTTTCTTT
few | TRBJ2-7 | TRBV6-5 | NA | CASRLTYEQYF | TGTGCCAGCAGACTCACCTACGAGCAGTACTTC
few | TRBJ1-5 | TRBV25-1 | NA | CASRGGPNQPQHF | TGTGCCAGCAGGGGCGGCCCCAATCAGCCCCAGCATTTT
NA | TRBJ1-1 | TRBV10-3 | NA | CASQGMNTEAFF | TGTGCTTCGCAAGGGATGAACACTGAAGCTTTCTTT
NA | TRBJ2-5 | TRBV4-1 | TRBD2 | CASSQSGTTLRETQYF | TGCGCCAGCAGCCAGAGCGGGACCACCCTGCGGGAGACCCAGTACTTC
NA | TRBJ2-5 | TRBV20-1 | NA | CSARVTRGADRETQYF | TGCAGTGCTAGAGTGACACGCGGGGCTGACCGGGAGACCCAGTACTTC
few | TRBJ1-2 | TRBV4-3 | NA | CASSQGDRTDYYGYTF | TGCGCCAGCAGCCAAGGAGACAGGACGGACTACTATGGCTACACCTTC
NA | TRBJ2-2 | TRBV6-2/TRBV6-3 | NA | CASSYPGSRLGTGELFF | TGTGCCAGCAGTTACCCCGGATCTAGGTTGGGCACCGGGGAGCTGTTTTTT
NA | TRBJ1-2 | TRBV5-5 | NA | CASSFLLRDYGYTF | TGTGCCAGCAGCTTTCTCCTAAGGGACTATGGCTACACCTTC
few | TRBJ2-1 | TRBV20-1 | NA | CSARNSAGINNEQFF | TGCAGTGCTAGAAATTCGGCGGGGATAAACAATGAGCAGTTCTTC
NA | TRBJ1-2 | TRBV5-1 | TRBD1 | CASSLRQGADYGYTF | TGCGCCAGCAGCTTGAGGCAGGGGGCTGACTATGGCTACACCTTC
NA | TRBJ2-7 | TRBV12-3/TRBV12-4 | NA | CASSYSHGVYEQYF | TGTGCCAGCAGTTATTCCCATGGGGTCTACGAGCAGTACTTC
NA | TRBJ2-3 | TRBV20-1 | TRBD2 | CSAQPSGGGTQYF | TGCAGTGCTCAACCTAGCGGAGGAGGGACGCAGTATTTT
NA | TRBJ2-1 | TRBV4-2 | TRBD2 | CASSQDLLAGEKQFF | TGTGCCAGCAGCCAAGATTTACTAGCGGGGGAAAAGCAGTTCTTC
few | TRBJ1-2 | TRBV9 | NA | CASSTSNANYGYTF | TGTGCCAGCAGCACAAGTAACGCTAACTATGGCTACACCTTC
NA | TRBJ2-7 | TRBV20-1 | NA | CSANKGQAEQYF | TGCAGTGCTAACAAGGGGCAGGCCGAGCAGTACTTC
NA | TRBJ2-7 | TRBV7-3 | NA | CASSPDVFREQYF | TGTGCCAGCAGCCCGGACGTATTTCGCGAGCAGTACTTC
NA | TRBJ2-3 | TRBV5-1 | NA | CASSVEFKGYTDTQYF | TGCGCCAGCAGCGTGGAATTTAAGGGGTACACAGATACGCAGTATTTT
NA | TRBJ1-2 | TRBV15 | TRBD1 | CATSEGGQGYGYTF | TGTGCCACCAGCGAGGGTGGACAGGGATATGGCTACACCTTC
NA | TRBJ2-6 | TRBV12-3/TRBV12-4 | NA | CASSLGGRVAGANVLTF | TGTGCCAGCAGTTTAGGCGGCAGGGTGGCTGGGGCCAACGTCCTGACTTTC
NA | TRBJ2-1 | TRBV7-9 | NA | CASSSGFREFF | TGTGCCAGCAGCTCGGGATTCAGGGAGTTCTTC